A single sample is the source of the 6 T cell receptor beta chains below, sequenced in a study of T-cell memory formation after mild COVID-19. TCRdb independently ran MiXCR on the 5' RACE reads; one entry per CDR3 protein. The sample gives some 320,000 distinct CDR3 sequences, 13% to 15% of which show up once; approximately 22% is in the top ten. The sequenced sample consisted of PBMCs or a T cell subset sorted from them (not recorded which). The origin of the receptors is a young man who had mild COVID-19 (a few samples of this study predate the infection). Cell type and time point are not known.

This clonotype was detected a few times. The rearrangement links TRBV10-3 to TRBJ2-7; no clear D gene. The germline V gene has CDR1 ENHRY and CDR2 SYGVKD. This CDR3 is 14 amino acids long. V shed 3 bases and J shed 0 bases, with 9 bases lying between them. This chain's CDR3 is CAISERVGSYEQYF. For the CDR3, the DNA is TGTGCCATCAGTGAAAGGGTTGGCTCCTACGAGCAGTACTTC.

The rearrangement joins TRBV7-9 to TRBJ1-4; perhaps TRBD1 as D (6 bases). V lost 7 bases, J lost 8 bases, and 23 bases lay in between. Per the germline V gene, CDR1 is SEHNR and CDR2 is FQNEAQ (reference sequence). The CDR3 is 16 residues long. The CDR3 coding sequence is TGTGCCAGCACCAAGACAGGTGCCAGCCTTGGAGAAAAACTGTTTTTT. Translating gives CASTKTGASLGEKLFF.

This chain connects TRBV7-2 to TRBJ2-5, with TRBD2 identical over 14 bases. The CDR3 has 16 amino acids. The germline CDR1 and CDR2 sequences are SGHTA and FQGNSA. V lost 4 bases and J lost 2; bases outside the gene matches: 3. In DNA form, the CDR3 reads TGTGCCAGCAGCTCCCGACTAGCGGGGGGGCAAGAGACCCAGTACTTC. It specifies CASSSRLAGGQETQYF.

Concerning this clonotype itself: This is likely a read error, given that the CDR3 carries no conserved phenylalanine or tryptophan at its end. The V call is TRBV5-1, the J call TRBJ2-1, with 11 bases aligning to TRBD2. Germline V lookup: CDR1 SGHRS, CDR2 YFSETQ. The CDR3 spans 15 residues. V lost 3 bases to trimming and J lost 6 bases; unmatched junction nucleotides: 5. CDR3 protein: CASSSLAGGPNEQFL. CDR3 bases: TGCGCCAGCAGCTCCTTAGCGGGGGGGCCCAATGAGCAGTTCTTA.

In the case of this clonotype: A junction boundary mismatches the germline segment, possibly from a read error. The chain carries TRBV7-7 and TRBJ2-3; D gene unclear. This CDR3 region has 16 residues. Germline-derived CDR1 and CDR2 are SSHAT and FNYEAQ (reference sequence). Here the CDR3 reads CASSLGSQPPTDTQYF. CDR3 DNA: TGTGCTAGCAGCTTAGGCAGCCAACCCCCCACAGATACGCAGTATTTT.

The chain joins TRBV5-1 to TRBJ2-7; D is perhaps TRBD2 (6 bases). The germline CDR1 and CDR2 sequences are SGHRS and YFSETQ. This CDR3 is 14 amino acids long. V gave up 4 bases and J gave up 5 bases, with 16 bases separating them. As DNA, the CDR3 is TGCGCCAGCAGCCCGTGGGACCGCGGGGACGAGCAGTACGTC. This gives the protein CASSPWDRGDEQYV.